This TCR beta chain was found in a study of cytomegalovirus exposure and HLA in healthy donors. Whole-study results and caveats: There were 150 to 200 TCR beta chains listed as cytomegalovirus-associated. Under in vitro conditions, a few CMV-associated chains were confirmed as specific for CMV antigens. The likely explanation for a cluster of highly shared sequence variants was sequencing artifact.

Each of the donors was a healthy bone marrow donor. In this sample, this clone turned up a few times. The antigen remains undetermined. The PCR was carried out with 60 Vbeta primers and 13 Jbeta primers. Sequenced by immunoSEQ multiplex PCR; TCRdb stores in-frame clones only, minus some. Of about 100,000 clones in the sample, about 9.5% were seen once. The germline CDR1 and CDR2 sequences are KGHSH and LQKENI. The CDR3 is 13 amino acids. Trimming pared 2 bases from V and 0 bases from J, leaving 4 bases between. The chain recombines TRBV18 with TRBJ1-1, with D unclear. Sequences were obtained from PBMCs. This sequence originates from a man in his forties or fifties in good health and CMV-seropositive. Written as DNA, the CDR3 is TGTGCCAGCTCACCAGACTTGAACACTGAAGCTTTCTTT. This translates into CASSPDLNTEAFF.